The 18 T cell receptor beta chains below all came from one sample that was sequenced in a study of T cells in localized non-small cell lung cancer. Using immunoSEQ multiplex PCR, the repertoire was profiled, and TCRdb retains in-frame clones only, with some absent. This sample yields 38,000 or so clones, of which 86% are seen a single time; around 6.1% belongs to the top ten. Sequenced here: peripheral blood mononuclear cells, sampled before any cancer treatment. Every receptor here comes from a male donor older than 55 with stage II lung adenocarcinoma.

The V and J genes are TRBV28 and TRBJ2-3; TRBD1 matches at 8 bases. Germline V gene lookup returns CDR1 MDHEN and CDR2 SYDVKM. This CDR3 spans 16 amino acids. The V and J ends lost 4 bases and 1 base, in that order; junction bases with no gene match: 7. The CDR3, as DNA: TGTGCCAGCAGTTCCACTCACAGGGGGGGCACAGATACGCAGTATTTT. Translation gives CASSSTHRGGTDTQYF.

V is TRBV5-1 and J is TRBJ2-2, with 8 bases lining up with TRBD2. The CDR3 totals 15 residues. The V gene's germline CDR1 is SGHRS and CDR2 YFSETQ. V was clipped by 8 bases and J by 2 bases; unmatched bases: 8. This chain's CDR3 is CASLSGTLNTGELFF. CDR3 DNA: TGCGCCAGTCTTAGCGGGACCCTTAACACCGGGGAGCTGTTTTTT.

The DNA of the CDR3 is TGTGCCAGCAGCCGTAACTTGAACACTGAAGCTTTCTTT. Its translation: CASSRNLNTEAFF. The chain has TRBV28 and TRBJ1-1; D gene ambiguous. Trimming cost V 6 bases and J 0 bases, with 8 bases left between them. The CDR3 extends over 13 amino acids. Looked up from germline, CDR1 is MDHEN and CDR2 is SYDVKM.

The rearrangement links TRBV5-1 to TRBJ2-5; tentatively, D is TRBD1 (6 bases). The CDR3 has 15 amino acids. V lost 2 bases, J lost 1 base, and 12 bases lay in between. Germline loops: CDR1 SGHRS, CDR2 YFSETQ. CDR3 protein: CASSFLGQSQETQYF. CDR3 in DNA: TGCGCCAGCAGCTTTCTTGGACAGAGCCAAGAGACCCAGTACTTC.

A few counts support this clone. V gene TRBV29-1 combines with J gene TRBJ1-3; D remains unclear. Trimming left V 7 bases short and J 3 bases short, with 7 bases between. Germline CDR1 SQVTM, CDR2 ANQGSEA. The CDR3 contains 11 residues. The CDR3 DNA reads TGCAGCGCCCCGATTGGAAACACCATATATTTT. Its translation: CSAPIGNTIYF. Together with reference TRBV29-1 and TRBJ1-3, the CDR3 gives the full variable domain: SAVISQKPSRDICQRGTSLTIQCQVDSQVTMMFWYRQQPGQSLTLIATANQGSEATYESGFVIDKFPISRPNLTFSTLTVSNMSPEDSSIYLCSAPIGNTIYFGEGSWLTVV.

The DNA of the CDR3 is TGTGCCATCCGGGGGGCAGATACGCAGTATTTT. Its protein product is CAIRGADTQYF. The chain uses TRBV10-3 and TRBJ2-3; 7 bases match TRBD2. The germline V gene has CDR1 ENHRY and CDR2 SYGVKD. Germline trimming cut 8 bases from V and 4 bases from J; bases unmatched to any gene: 0. There are 11 residues in the CDR3.

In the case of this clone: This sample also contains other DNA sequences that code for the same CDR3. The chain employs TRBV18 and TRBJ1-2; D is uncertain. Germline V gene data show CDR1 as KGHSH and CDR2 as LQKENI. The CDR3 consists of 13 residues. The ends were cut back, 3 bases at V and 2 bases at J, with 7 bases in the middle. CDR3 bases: TGTGCCAGCTCACCGGACGGGAACTATGGCTACACCTTC. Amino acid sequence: CASSPDGNYGYTF.

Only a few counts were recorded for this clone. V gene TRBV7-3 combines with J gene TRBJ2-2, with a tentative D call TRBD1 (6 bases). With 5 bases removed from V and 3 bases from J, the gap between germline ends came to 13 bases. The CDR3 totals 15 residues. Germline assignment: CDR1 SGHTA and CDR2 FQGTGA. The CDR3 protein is CASSPRGADTGELFF. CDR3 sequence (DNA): TGTGCCAGCAGCCCCAGGGGTGCGGACACCGGGGAGCTGTTTTTT.

This CDR3 is CSGTAANTEAFF. The CDR3 region has the DNA TGCAGCGGGACGGCCGCGAACACTGAAGCTTTCTTT. This chain uses TRBV29-1 with TRBJ1-1; D unclear. The V end lost 7 bases, the J end lost 1 base, and 10 bases lay between the germline ends. The CDR3 spans 12 residues. The germline V gene encodes CDR1 SQVTM and CDR2 ANQGSEA.

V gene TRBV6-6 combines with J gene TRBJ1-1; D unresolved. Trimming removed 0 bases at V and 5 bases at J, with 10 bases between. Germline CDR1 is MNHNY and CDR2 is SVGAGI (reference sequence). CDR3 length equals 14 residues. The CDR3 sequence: CASSYSSKGTEAFF. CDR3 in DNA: TGTGCCAGCAGTTACTCGAGTAAAGGGACTGAAGCTTTCTTT.

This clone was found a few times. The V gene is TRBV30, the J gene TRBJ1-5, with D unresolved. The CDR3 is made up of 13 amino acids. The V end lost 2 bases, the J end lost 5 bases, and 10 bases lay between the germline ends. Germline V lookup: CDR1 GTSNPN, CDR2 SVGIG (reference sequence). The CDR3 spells CAWSLAVYQPQHF. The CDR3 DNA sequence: TGTGCCTGGAGTCTAGCGGTATATCAGCCCCAGCATTTT.

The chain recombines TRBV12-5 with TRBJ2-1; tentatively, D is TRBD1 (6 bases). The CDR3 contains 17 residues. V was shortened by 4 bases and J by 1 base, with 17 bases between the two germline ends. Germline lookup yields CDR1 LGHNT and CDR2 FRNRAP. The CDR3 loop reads CASGSRPWTVSYNEQFF. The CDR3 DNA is TGTGCTAGTGGTTCCCGCCCATGGACAGTTTCCTACAATGAGCAGTTCTTC.

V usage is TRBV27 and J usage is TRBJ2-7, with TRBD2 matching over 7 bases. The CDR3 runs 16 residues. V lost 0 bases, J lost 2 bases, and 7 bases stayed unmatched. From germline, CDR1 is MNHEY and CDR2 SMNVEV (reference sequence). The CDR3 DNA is TGTGCCAGCAGTTTATCTCTTGGGGACTATCCCTACGAGCAGTACTTC. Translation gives CASSLSLGDYPYEQYF.

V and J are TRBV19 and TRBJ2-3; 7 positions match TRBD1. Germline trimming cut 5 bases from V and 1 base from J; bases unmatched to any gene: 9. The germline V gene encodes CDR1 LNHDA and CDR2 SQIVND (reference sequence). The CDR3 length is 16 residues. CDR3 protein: CASSSFRQGGTDTQYF. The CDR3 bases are TGTGCCAGTAGTTCCTTCAGACAGGGAGGCACAGATACGCAGTATTTT.

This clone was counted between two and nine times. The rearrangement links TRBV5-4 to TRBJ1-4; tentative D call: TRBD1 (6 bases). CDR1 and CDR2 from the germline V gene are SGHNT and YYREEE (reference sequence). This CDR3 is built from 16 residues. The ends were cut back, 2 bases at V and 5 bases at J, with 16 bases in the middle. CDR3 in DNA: TGTGCCAGCAGCTTTGGGGGGCGCAGTGAAAATGAAAAACTGTTTTTT. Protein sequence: CASSFGGRSENEKLFF.

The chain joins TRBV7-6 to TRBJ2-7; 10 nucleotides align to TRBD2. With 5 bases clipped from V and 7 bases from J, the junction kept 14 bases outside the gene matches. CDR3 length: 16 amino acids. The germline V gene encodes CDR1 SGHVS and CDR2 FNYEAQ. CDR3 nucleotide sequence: TGTGCCAGCAGCCCCGATATAGCGGGAGGATTGGGGGAGCAGTACTTC. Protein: CASSPDIAGGLGEQYF.

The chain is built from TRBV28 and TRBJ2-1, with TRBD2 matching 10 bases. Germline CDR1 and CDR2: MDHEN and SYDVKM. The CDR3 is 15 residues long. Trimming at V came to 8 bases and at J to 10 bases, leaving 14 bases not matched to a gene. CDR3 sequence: CASSSTGTSVKEQFF. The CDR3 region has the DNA TGTGCCAGCTCGTCAACCGGGACTAGCGTCAAAGAGCAGTTCTTC.

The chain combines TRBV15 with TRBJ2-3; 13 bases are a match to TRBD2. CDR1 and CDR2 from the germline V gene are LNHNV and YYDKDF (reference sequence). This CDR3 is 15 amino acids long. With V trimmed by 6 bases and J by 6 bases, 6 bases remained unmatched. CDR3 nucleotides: TGTGCCACCAGAGGACTAGCGGGAGCCGGGGATACGCAGTATTTT. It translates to CATRGLAGAGDTQYF.